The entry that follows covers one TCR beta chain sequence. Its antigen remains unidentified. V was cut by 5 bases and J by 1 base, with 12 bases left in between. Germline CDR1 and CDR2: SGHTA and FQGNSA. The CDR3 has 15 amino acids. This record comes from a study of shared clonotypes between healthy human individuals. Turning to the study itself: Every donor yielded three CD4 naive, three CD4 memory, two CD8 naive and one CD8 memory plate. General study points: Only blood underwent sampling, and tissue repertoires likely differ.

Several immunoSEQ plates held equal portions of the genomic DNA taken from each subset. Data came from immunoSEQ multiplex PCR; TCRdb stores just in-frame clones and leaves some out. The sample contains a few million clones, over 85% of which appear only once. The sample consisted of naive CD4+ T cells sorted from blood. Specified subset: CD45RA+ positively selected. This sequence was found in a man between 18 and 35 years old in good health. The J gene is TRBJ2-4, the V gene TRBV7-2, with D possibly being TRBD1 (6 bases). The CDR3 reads CASSDTGSAKNIQYF. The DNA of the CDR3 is TGTGCCAGCAGCGATACAGGGTCGGCCAAAAACATTCAGTACTTC.